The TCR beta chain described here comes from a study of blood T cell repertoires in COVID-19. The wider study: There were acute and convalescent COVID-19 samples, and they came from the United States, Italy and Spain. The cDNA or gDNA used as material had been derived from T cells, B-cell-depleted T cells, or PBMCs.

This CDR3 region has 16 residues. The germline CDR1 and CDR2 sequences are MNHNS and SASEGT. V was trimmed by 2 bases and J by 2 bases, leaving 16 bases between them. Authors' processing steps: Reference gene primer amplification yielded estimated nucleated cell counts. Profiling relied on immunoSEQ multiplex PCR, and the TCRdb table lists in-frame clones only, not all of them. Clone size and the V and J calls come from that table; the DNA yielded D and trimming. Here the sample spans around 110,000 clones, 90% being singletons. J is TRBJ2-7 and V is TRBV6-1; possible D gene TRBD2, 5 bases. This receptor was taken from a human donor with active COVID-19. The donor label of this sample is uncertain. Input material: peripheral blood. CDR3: CASSEWTEAFTYEQYF. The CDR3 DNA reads TGTGCCAGCAGTGAATGGACGGAGGCGTTTACCTACGAGCAGTACTTC.